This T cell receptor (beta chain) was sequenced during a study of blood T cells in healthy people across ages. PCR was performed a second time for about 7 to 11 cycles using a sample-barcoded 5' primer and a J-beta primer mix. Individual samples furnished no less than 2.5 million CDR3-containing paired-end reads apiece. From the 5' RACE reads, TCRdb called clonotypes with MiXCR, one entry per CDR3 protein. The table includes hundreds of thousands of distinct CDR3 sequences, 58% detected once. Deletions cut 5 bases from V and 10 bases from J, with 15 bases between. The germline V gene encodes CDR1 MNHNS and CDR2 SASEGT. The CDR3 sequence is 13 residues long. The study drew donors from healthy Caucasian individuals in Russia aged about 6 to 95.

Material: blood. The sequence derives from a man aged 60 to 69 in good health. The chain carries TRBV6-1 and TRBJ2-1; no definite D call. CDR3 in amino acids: CASSPTSEWEQFF. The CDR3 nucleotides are TGTGCCAGCAGTCCAACGTCCGAGTGGGAGCAGTTCTTC.